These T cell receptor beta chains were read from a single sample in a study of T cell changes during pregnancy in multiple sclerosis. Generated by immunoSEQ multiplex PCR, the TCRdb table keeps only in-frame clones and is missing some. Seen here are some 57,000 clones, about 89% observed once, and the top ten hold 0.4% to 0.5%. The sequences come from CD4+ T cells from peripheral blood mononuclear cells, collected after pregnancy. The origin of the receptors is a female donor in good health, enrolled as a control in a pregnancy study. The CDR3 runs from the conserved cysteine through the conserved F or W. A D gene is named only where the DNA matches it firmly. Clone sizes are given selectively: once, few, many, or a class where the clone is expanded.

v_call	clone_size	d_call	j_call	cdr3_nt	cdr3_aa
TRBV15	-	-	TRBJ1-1	TGTGCCACCAGCCGGGATTCAGCGTTTGCCGAAGCTTTCTTT	CATSRDSAFAEAFF
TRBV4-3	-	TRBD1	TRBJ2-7	TGCGCCAGCAGCCAACAACGGACAGGGGGAGACGAGCAGTACTTC	CASSQQRTGGDEQYF
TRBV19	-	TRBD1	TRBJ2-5	TGTGCCAGTAGTATACTCCGACAGGGGGGTGAGACCCAGTACTTC	CASSILRQGGETQYF
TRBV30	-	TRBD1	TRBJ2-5	TGTGCCTGGAGTGTACAGGGGGTGAAGACCCAGTACTTC	CAWSVQGVKTQYF
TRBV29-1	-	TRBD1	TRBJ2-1	TGCAGCGCCCGGGACAGGGTAAATGAGCAGTTCTTC	CSARDRVNEQFF
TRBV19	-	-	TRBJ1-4	TGTGCCAGTAGTATAGTGGGGGCAGGTCGTGAAAAACTGTTTTTT	CASSIVGAGREKLFF
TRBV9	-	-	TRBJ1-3	TGTGCCAGCAGCGTAGGAGGATTCTCTGGAAACACCATATATTTT	CASSVGGFSGNTIYF
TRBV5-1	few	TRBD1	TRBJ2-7	TGCGCCAGCAGCTGGGGACAGGGGGCGGGCTACGAGCAGTACTTC	CASSWGQGAGYEQYF
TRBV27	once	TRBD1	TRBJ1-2	TGTGCCAGCAGTCGGGACAGGGAACCTATGGTAGGGGGCTACACCTTC	CASSRDREPMVGGYTF
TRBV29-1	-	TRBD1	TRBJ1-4	TGCAGCGTCCGGGACAGGGGGGTTGCAACTAATGAAAAACTGTTTTTT	CSVRDRGVATNEKLFF
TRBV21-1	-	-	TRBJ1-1	TGTGCCAGCAGCATGAGTCCGAACACTGAAGCTTTCTTT	CASSMSPNTEAFF
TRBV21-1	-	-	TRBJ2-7	TGTGCCAGCAGCATACTCATCGGGGGAGCCTACGAGCAGTACTTC	CASSILIGGAYEQYF
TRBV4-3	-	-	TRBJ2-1	TGCGCCAGCAGCCAAGTGGCGGGCAACAATGAGCAGTTCTTC	CASSQVAGNNEQFF
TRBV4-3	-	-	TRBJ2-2	TGCGCCAGCAGCCAAGAACCCGCCGACAGGTGGGTCGGGGAGCTGTTTTTT	CASSQEPADRWVGELFF
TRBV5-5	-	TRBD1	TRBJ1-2	TGTGCCAGCAGCCTCTCAGGGGGCCCGACCGCATTTCTATATGGCTACACCTTC	CASSLSGGPTAFLYGYTF
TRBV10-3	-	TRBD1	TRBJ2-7	TGTGCCATCAGTGACCCGGACAGGTCCTACGAGCAGTACTTC	CAISDPDRSYEQYF
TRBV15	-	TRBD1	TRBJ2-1	TGTGCCACCAGCAGTGGCGGGACAGGGGTGACCTCGGGCGATGAGCAGTTCTTC	CATSSGGTGVTSGDEQFF
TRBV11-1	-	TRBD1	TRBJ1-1	TGTGCCAGCAGGTACACAGGGGGGTCTGAAGCTTTCTTT	CASRYTGGSEAFF
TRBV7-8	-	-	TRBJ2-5	TGTGCCAGCAGCTTTTCCCGCAACAAGGAGACCCAGTACTTC	CASSFSRNKETQYF
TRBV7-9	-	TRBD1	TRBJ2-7	TGTGCCAGCAGCTTAGGGGACAGGGGGAGAACCCGAAGCTCCTACGAGCAGTACTTC	CASSLGDRGRTRSSYEQYF
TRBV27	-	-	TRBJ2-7	TGTGCCAGCAGTTTATCCGGCAGGGTCTCCTACGAGCAGTACTTC	CASSLSGRVSYEQYF
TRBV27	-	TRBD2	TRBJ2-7	TGTGCCAGCAGTTCAAGACTAGCGCCCTACGAGCAGTACTTC	CASSSRLAPYEQYF
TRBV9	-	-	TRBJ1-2	TGTGCCAGCAGCGCAGCCGGGGGGGCAGGAGGCTATGGCTACACCTTC	CASSAAGGAGGYGYTF
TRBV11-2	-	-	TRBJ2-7	TGTGCCAGCAGCTTAGCGGAGTACTCCTACGAGCAGTACTTC	CASSLAEYSYEQYF
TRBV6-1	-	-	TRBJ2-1	TGTGCCAGCAGTGATCGGTACAATGAGCAGTTCTTC	CASSDRYNEQFF
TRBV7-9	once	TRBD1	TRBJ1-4	TGTGCCAGCAGCTCGCGTAAGGGGGCAATCACCGCAACTAATGAAAAACTGTTTTTT	CASSSRKGAITATNEKLFF
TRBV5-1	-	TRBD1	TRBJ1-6	TGCGCCAGCAGCTTGGACAGGGGAGGTAATTCACCCCTCCACTTT	CASSLDRGGNSPLHF
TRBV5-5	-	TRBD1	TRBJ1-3	TGTGCCAGCAGCTTCCTCCCGGGACAGGGTGGAAACACCATATATTTT	CASSFLPGQGGNTIYF
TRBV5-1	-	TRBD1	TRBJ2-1	TGCGCCAGCAGCTTGGGGGCAAGGACAGGGCACAATGAGCAGTTCTTC	CASSLGARTGHNEQFF
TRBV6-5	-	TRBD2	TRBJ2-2	TGTGCCAGCAGTATAGCGGGCACGAACACCGGGGAGCTGTTTTTT	CASSIAGTNTGELFF
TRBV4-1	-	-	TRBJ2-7	TGCGCCAGCAGCCGAGACTGGACACCCCGAAAAACCTACGAGCAGTACTTC	CASSRDWTPRKTYEQYF
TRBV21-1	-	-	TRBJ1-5	TGTGCCAGCAGCAAAGAGACAGGGACTCAGCCCCAGCATTTT	CASSKETGTQPQHF
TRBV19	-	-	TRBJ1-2	TGTGCCAGTAAACTAAGGGAGGGCTATGGCTACACCTTC	CASKLREGYGYTF
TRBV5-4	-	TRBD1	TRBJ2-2	TGTGCCAGCAGCTCCGGGACAGCGAACACCGGGGAGCTGTTTTTT	CASSSGTANTGELFF
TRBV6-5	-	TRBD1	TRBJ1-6	TGTGCCAGCACCGAACAGGGGGCTGATAATTCACCCCTCCACTTT	CASTEQGADNSPLHF
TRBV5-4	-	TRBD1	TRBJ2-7	TGTGCCAGCAGCCTAGGACAGGGGCGACACGAGCAGTACTTC	CASSLGQGRHEQYF
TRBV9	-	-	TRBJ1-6	TGTGCCAGCAGCGGCCGGGAGGCGGATTCACCCCTCCACTTT	CASSGREADSPLHF
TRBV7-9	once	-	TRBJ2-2	TGTGCCAGCAGTTGGAGTACCAACACCGGGGAGCTGTTTTTT	CASSWSTNTGELFF
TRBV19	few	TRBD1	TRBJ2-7	TGTGCCAGTAGGGGCCCTGGACAGGGCGCGTACGAGCAGTACTTC	CASRGPGQGAYEQYF
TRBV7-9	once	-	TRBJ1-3	TGTGCCAGCAGCCCGCCGGGACTGAGCTCTGGAAACACCATATATTTT	CASSPPGLSSGNTIYF
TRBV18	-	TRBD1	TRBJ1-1	TGTGCCAGCTCCCAGACAGAAACAGGGGAGAACACTGAAGCTTTCTTT	CASSQTETGENTEAFF
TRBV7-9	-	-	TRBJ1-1	TGTGCCAGCAGCGTAGGGCTTCAGAACACTGAAGCTTTCTTT	CASSVGLQNTEAFF